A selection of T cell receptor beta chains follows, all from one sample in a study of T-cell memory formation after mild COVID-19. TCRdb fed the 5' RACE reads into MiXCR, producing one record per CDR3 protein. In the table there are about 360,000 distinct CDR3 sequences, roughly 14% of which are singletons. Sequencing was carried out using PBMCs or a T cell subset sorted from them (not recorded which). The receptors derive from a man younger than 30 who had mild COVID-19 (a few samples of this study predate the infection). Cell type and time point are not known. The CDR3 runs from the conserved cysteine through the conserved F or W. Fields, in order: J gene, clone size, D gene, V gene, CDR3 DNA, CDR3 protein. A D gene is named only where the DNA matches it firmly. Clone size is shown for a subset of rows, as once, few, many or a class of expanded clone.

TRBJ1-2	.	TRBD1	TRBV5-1	TGCGCCAGCAGCTTGGCCTCGGACAGGGGGCGAGGCTATGGCTACACCTTC	CASSLASDRGRGYGYTF
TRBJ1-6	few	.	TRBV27	TGTGCCAGCCGGTGGCGGAGGGCATTTTCACCCCTCCACTTT	CASRWRRAFSPLHF
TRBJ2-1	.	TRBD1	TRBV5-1	TGCGCCAGCACATGGGACAGGGAATTTGCCTACAATGAGCAGTTCTTC	CASTWDREFAYNEQFF
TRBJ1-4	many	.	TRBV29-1	TGCAGCGTTCTCCAGGCAGGCGAAAAACTGTTTTTT	CSVLQAGEKLFF
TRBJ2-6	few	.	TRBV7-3	TGTGCCAGCAGCTTAACAGGTCCCTCTGGGGCCAACGTCCTGACTTTC	CASSLTGPSGANVLTF
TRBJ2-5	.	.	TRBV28	TGTGCCAGCAGTTCCAGACCCGGTCGGGGTTTGGAGACCCAGTACTTC	CASSSRPGRGLETQYF
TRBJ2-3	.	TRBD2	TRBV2	TGTGCAGTGGGCGGGGGAGTCATCACCTTTAGCACAGATACGCAGTATTTT	CAVGGGVITFSTDTQYF
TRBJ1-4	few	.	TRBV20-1	TGCAGTGTATACGCCAGACCCAATGAAAAACTGTTTTTT	CSVYARPNEKLFF
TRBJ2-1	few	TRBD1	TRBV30	TGTGCCTGGGGCCTCATGGACAGGCCATACAATGAGCAGTTCTTC	CAWGLMDRPYNEQFF
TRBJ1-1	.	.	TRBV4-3	TGCGCCAGCAGCCAAGCCCCCCGTGGAGGGAACACTGAAGCTTTCTTT	CASSQAPRGGNTEAFF
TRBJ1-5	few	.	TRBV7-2	TGTGCCAGCAGTTCCACAGGGAGCTACGACCAGCCCCAGCATTTT	CASSSTGSYDQPQHF
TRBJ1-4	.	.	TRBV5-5	TGTGCCAGCAGCCCTAACCAAAGCAGCGAAAAACTGTTTTTT	CASSPNQSSEKLFF
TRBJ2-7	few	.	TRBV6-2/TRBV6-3	TGTGCCAGCAGTCAACCAGCAGGACAGTACTACGAGCAGTACTTC	CASSQPAGQYYEQYF
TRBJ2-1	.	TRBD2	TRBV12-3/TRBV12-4	TGTGCCAGCAGTTTCGGCGGGGGGGCCACTGAGCAGTTCTTC	CASSFGGGATEQFF
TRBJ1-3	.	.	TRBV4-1	TGCGCCAGCAGCCAGCGGACAAGCAAGTTCTCTGGAAACACCATATATTTT	CASSQRTSKFSGNTIYF
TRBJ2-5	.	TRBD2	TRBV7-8	TGTGCCAGCAGCTCGACTAGCGGGGGGGAGACCCAGTACTTC	CASSSTSGGETQYF
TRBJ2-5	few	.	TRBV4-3	TGCGCCAGCAGCCAAGATAGGACACCGGAGACCCAGTACTTC	CASSQDRTPETQYF
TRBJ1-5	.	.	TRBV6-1	TGTGCCAGCAGTGAAGACCATGGGGAAGGGAGTCAGCCCCAGCATTTT	CASSEDHGEGSQPQHF
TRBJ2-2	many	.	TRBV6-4	TGTGCCAGCAGTGACTCGGACACCGGGGAGCTGTTTTTT	CASSDSDTGELFF
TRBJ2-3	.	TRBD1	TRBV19	TGTGCCAGTAGTACTCTACAGGGGGCCGGGGATACGCAGTATTTT	CASSTLQGAGDTQYF
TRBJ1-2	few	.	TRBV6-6	TGTGCCAGCAGTTACTCCCCCCCGACACCCCGGGGAGGCTACACCTTC	CASSYSPPTPRGGYTF
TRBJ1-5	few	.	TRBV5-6	TGTGCCAGCAGCACCCGTCGGGGAGGCGGTCAGCCCCAGCATTTT	CASSTRRGGGQPQHF
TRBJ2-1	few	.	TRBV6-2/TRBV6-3	TGTGCCAGTACAGGGAATTTACCTTTTAATGAGCAGTTCTTC	CASTGNLPFNEQFF
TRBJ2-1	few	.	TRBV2	TGTGCCAGCATCGACGCTGGCGGCTACAATGAGCAGTTCTTC	CASIDAGGYNEQFF
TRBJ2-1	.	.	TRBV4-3	TGCGCCAGCAGCCAAGTGGGCTTGGGCGCTGAGCAGTTCTTC	CASSQVGLGAEQFF
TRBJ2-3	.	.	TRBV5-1	TGCGCCAGCAGCGCTCTGCGGGTGGGGAGCACAGATACGCAGTATTTT	CASSALRVGSTDTQYF
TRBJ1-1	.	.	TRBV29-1	TGCAGCGTTGAAGGCCAGCAAGGCACTGAAGCTTTCTTT	CSVEGQQGTEAFF
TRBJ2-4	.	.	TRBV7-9	TGTGCCAGCAGCCCCGCTCCTGGGACCAAAAACATTCAGTACTTC	CASSPAPGTKNIQYF
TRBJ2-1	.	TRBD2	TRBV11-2	TGTGCCAGCAGCTCCGGGACTAGCGCGTTTAATGAGCAGTTCTTC	CASSSGTSAFNEQFF
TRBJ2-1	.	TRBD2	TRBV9	TGTGCCAGCAGCCCTCGACTAGCGGACGGAATTGCGTTCTTC	CASSPRLADGIAFF
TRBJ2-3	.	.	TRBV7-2	TGTGCCAGCAGCGGCAACAGGGATACGCAGTATTTT	CASSGNRDTQYF
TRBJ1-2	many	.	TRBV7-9	TGTGCCAGCAGCTTCCCAAACTATGGCTACACCTTC	CASSFPNYGYTF
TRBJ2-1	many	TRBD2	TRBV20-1	TGCAGTGCTTGGACTAGCGGGGGGGCCTCCTACAATGAGCAGTTCTTC	CSAWTSGGASYNEQFF
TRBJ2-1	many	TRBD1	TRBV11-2	TGTGCCAGCAGCCGTACCTCCAGGGGGTTCAATGAGCAGTTCTTC	CASSRTSRGFNEQFF
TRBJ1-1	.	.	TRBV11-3	TGTGCCAGCAGCGACGAGAGAGGGACTGAAGCTTTCTTT	CASSDERGTEAFF
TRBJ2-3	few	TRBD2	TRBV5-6	TGTGCCAGCTCTAGACTAGCGGGGGGCGCAGATACGCAGTATTTT	CASSRLAGGADTQYF
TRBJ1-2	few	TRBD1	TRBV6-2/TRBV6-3	TGTGCCAGCAGTTACTCGCCGACAGGGCCTGGTGGCTACACCTTC	CASSYSPTGPGGYTF
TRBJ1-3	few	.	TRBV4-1	TGCGCCAGCAGCCAAGATCGGAGGGGGGAAGGCCTGGGAAACACCATATATTTT	CASSQDRRGEGLGNTIYF
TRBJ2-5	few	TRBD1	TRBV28	TGTGCCAGCAGTGTCACAGGGGGCGGGACCCAGTACTTC	CASSVTGGGTQYF
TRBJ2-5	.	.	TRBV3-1	TGTGCCAGCAGCCAAGATTTGGGAACAGAGACCCAGTACTTC	CASSQDLGTETQYF
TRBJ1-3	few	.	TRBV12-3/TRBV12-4	TGTGCCAGTTGGCTTTTCGGGACTACTGGAAACACCATATATTTT	CASWLFGTTGNTIYF
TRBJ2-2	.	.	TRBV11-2	TGTGCCAGCAGCTTAGCCCCCCAGTACACCGGGGAGCTGTTTTTT	CASSLAPQYTGELFF
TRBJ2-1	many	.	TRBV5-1	TGCGCCAGCAGCTTGGTAGCGAGAGAGCAGTTCTTC	CASSLVAREQFF
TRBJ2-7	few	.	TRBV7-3	TGTGCCAGCAGCTTAGAGGCCGGTTCCTACGAGCAGTACTTC	CASSLEAGSYEQYF
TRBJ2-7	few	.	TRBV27	TGTGCCAGCAGCGACCGAGTGGTCGGGCTGCAGTACTTC	CASSDRVVGLQYF
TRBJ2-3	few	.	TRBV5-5	TGTGCCAGCAGCTTGGCGGGGGTAGATACGCAGTATTTT	CASSLAGVDTQYF
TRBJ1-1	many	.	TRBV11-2	TGTGCCAGCAGCTTGGGATGGGGGGTTGAAGCTTTCTTT	CASSLGWGVEAFF
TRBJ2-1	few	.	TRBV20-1	TGCAGTGCTAGAGACCCGGCAGGGGCGTTCGGCAATGAGCAGTTCTTC	CSARDPAGAFGNEQFF
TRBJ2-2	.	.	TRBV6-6	TGTGCCAGCAGTTACTCAGGGGGGGGGTCGGCCACCGGGGAGCTGTTTTTT	CASSYSGGGSATGELFF
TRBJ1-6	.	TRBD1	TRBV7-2	TGTGCCAGCAGCTCGGCAGGGGGTTATTCACCCCTCCACTTT	CASSSAGGYSPLHF
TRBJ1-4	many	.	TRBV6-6	TGTGCCAGCCATTCAAACGACGGCACAACTAATGAAAAACTGTTTTTT	CASHSNDGTTNEKLFF
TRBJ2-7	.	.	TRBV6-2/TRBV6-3	TGTGCCAGCAGTTACGGGACGGGCTACGAGCAGTACTTC	CASSYGTGYEQYF
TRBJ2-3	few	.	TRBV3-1	TGTGCCAGCAGCCTTGGCCAGATCACAGATACGCAGTATTTT	CASSLGQITDTQYF
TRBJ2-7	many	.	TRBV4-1	TGCGCCAGCAGCCAAGATCGGGACCTATACGAGCAGTACTTC	CASSQDRDLYEQYF
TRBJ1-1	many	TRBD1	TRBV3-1	TGTGCCAGCAGCTATACAGGGGACGCTGAAGCTTTCTTT	CASSYTGDAEAFF
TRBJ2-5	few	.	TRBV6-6	TGTGCCAGCAGCGGGGCCCAAGAGACCCAGTACTTC	CASSGAQETQYF
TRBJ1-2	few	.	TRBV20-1	TGCAGTGTCTGCGAGTTTCGGGCTTGGGCTAACTATGGCTACACCTTC	CSVCEFRAWANYGYTF
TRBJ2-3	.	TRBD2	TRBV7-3	TGTGCCAGCAGCTCTGGACTAGCCGATGGCACAGATACGCAGTATTTT	CASSSGLADGTDTQYF
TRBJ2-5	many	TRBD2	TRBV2	TGTGCCAGGACTAGCGGGGAAGAGACCCAGTACTTC	CARTSGEETQYF